The rows below give T cell receptor beta chains drawn from one sample of a study of identical twins. MiXCR, applied by TCRdb to the 5' RACE reads, yields one record per CDR3 protein. This table holds 1.5 million to 2 million distinct CDR3 sequences, around a third found once. Sequencing input: cord blood. All receptors come from a newborn girl in good health. The conserved cysteine and the conserved F or W are not part of the CDR3 here. D genes are given only for firm matches.

>12|TRBV20-1|TRBJ2-7|TRBD2
SALRLAGGHEQY
>12|TRBV5-1|TRBJ2-7|TRBD2
ASRGASGPYEQY
>11|TRBV12-3/TRBV12-4|TRBJ1-2|.
ASSLIWAVGYT
>11|TRBV2|TRBJ1-2|.
ASSEQESYGYT
>8|TRBV29-1|TRBJ1-1|TRBD1
SGQGAGAF
>13|TRBV6-5|TRBJ2-1|.
ASSYSGGNYNEQF
>13|TRBV6-2/TRBV6-3|TRBJ2-1|TRBD1
ASSSDRGIYNEQF
>13|TRBV12-3/TRBV12-4|TRBJ2-3|TRBD2
ASSLGAGPTDTQY
>16|TRBV3-1|TRBJ2-7|TRBD2
ASSLGIKRLAGSYEQY
>11|TRBV29-1|TRBJ2-7|.
SVGVGGHGEQY
>12|TRBV20-1|TRBJ2-1|.
SAYRDNSYNEQF
>15|TRBV12-5|TRBJ1-1|TRBD1
ASGLVIGQGMNTEAF
>13|TRBV12-3/TRBV12-4|TRBJ2-5|.
ASSHVNQGQETQY
>13|TRBV20-1|TRBJ2-3|TRBD2
SAVGLAGSTDTQY
>11|TRBV29-1|TRBJ1-5|.
SVELGGNQPQH
>14|TRBV27|TRBJ2-1|TRBD2
ASSFARGGQYNEQF
>10|TRBV6-5|TRBJ2-5|.
ASLTPGETQY
>11|TRBV5-1|TRBJ2-7|TRBD2
AASSGSGNEQY
>12|TRBV21-1|TRBJ1-4|.
ASSPGQSGEKLF
>13|TRBV19|.|TRBD2
ASSIGGLASETQY
>12|TRBV20-1|TRBJ1-5|.
SALPLQGNQPQH
>12|TRBV20-1|TRBJ2-3|.
SASRQVGGDTQY
>11|TRBV20-1|.|TRBD1
SARRGRPYEQY
>10|TRBV28|TRBJ1-2|.
ASSLTGGSYT
>13|TRBV29-1|TRBJ1-5|.
SVGGGFKENQPQH
>11|TRBV12-3/TRBV12-4|TRBJ2-3|.
ASSRTRTDTQY
>14|TRBV7-2|TRBJ1-1|.
ASSLGWENVHTEAF
>13|TRBV7-2|TRBJ1-5|.
ASSLQGIVNQPQH
>12|TRBV6-5|TRBJ1-1|TRBD1
ASNQGGGFTEAF
>9|TRBV2|TRBJ2-1|.
AGTRNNEQF
>16|TRBV28|TRBJ1-5|TRBD1
ASSLSGQGLYSNQPQH
>12|TRBV30|TRBJ2-1|TRBD2
AWSLSGGPHEQF
>14|TRBV15|.|.
ATSGCRQPFRYEQY
>13|TRBV3-1|TRBJ1-1|TRBD1
ASSQLTGWHTEAF
>14|TRBV5-5|TRBJ2-5|TRBD2
ASSSADAGVGETQY
>15|TRBV5-1|TRBJ1-4|TRBD1
ASSGGQKVATNEKLF